The source of this T cell receptor (beta chain) is a study of blood T cell repertoires in COVID-19. About the research overall: Material from acute and convalescent COVID-19 was sourced from the United States, Italy and Spain. T cells, B-cell-depleted T cells, or PBMCs provided the cDNA or gDNA that served as material.

Authors' data handling: Reference gene primer amplification gave nucleated cell count estimates. Profiling relied on immunoSEQ multiplex PCR, and the TCRdb table lists in-frame clones only, not all of them. D and trimming come from the DNA, and the V and J calls and clone size come from that table. The sample has about 280,000 clones, 87% seen once; the top ten hold roughly 2.2%. Germline loops: CDR1 SGHNT, CDR2 YYREEE (reference sequence). The CDR3 is 15 amino acids. The J segment lost 4 bases and the V segment lost 5 bases, leaving 6 bases of the junction unmatched. The material sequenced was peripheral blood. The chain recombines TRBV5-4 with TRBJ2-1; 10 bases match TRBD2. This TCR derives from a woman between 45 and 65 years old who had recovered from COVID-19. This CDR3 is CASSATSGFYNEQFF. In DNA, the CDR3 is TGTGCCAGCAGTGCGACTAGCGGGTTTTACAATGAGCAGTTCTTC. Full variable domain (remainder filled in from reference TRBV5-4 and TRBJ2-1): ETGVTQSPTHLIKTRGQQVTLRCSSQSGHNTVSWYQQALGQGPQFIFQYYREEENGRGNFPPRFSGLQFPNYSSELNVNALELDDSALYLCASSATSGFYNEQFFGPGTRLTVL.